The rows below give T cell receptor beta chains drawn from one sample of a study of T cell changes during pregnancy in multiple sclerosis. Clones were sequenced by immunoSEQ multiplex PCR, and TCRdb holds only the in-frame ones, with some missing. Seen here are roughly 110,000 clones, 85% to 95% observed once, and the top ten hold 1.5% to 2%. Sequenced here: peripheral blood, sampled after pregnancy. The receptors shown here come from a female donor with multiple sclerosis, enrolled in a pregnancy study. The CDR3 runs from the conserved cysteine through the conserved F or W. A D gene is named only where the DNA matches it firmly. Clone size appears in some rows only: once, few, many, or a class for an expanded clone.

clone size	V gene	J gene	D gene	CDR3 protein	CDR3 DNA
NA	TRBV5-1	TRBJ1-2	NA	CASSLESTANYGYTF	TGCGCCAGCAGCTTGGAGAGTACGGCTAACTATGGCTACACCTTC
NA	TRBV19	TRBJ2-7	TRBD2	CASSALGAGGYEQYF	TGTGCCAGTAGTGCCCTAGGAGCGGGGGGATACGAGCAGTACTTC
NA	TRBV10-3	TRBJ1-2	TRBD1	CAIRDLQGAHGYTF	TGTGCCATCAGGGATTTACAGGGGGCCCATGGCTACACCTTC
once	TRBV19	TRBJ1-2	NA	CASSPHQGNGYTF	TGTGCCAGTAGTCCTCACCAGGGGAATGGCTACACCTTC
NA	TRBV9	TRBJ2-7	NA	CASSVASTGADEQYF	TGTGCCAGCAGCGTAGCGTCGACAGGCGCGGACGAGCAGTACTTC
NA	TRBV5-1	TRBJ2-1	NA	CASSLEAGSYNEQFF	TGCGCCAGCAGCTTGGAGGCGGGTTCCTACAATGAGCAGTTCTTC
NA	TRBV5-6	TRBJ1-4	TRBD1	CASSLGQGHNEKLFF	TGTGCCAGCAGCTTGGGACAGGGCCATAATGAAAAACTGTTTTTT
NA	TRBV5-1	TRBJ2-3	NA	CASSLEGRAGTDTQYF	TGCGCCAGCAGCTTGGAAGGCAGGGCTGGAACAGATACGCAGTATTTT
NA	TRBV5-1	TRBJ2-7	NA	CASSDQTSLYEQYF	TGCGCCAGCTCCGACCAGACATCACTCTACGAGCAGTACTTC
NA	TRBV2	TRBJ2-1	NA	CASSEVRGNNEQFF	TGTGCCAGCAGTGAAGTGCGGGGAAACAATGAGCAGTTCTTC
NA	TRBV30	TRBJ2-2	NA	CAWSVITGELFF	TGTGCCTGGAGTGTAATAACCGGGGAGCTGTTTTTT
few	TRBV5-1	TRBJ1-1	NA	CASSSQENTEAFF	TGCGCCAGCAGCTCACAGGAGAACACTGAAGCTTTCTTT
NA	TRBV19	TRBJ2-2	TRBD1	CASSDGQGNTGELFF	TGTGCCAGTAGTGATGGACAGGGGAACACCGGGGAGCTGTTTTTT
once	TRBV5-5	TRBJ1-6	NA	CASSLVGGTNSPLHF	TGTGCCAGCAGCTTGGTTGGCGGTACAAATTCACCCCTCCACTTT
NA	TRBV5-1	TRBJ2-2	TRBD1	CASSPQGEDTGELFF	TGCGCCAGCAGCCCACAGGGGGAGGACACCGGGGAGCTGTTTTTT
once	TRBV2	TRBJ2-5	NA	CASMIRSRAETQYF	TGTGCCAGCATGATCCGGTCCAGGGCAGAGACCCAGTACTTC
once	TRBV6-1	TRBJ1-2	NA	CASSLDSYGYTF	TGTGCCAGCAGTCTGGACAGTTATGGCTACACCTTC
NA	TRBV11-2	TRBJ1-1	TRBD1	CASSLDRQGGAFF	TGTGCCAGCAGCTTAGATCGACAGGGGGGAGCTTTCTTT
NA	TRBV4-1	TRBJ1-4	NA	CASSPIKTGYNEKLFF	TGCGCCAGCAGCCCTATTAAGACAGGATATAATGAAAAACTGTTTTTT
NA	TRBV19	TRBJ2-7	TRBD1	CASSISGESRDRRYEQYF	TGTGCCAGTAGTATATCGGGGGAATCCCGGGACAGGCGCTACGAGCAGTACTTC
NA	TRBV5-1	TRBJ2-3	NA	CASSFGPSDTQYF	TGCGCCAGCAGCTTCGGTCCGTCAGATACGCAGTATTTT
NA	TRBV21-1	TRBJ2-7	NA	CASSNPLWDSAVPYEQYF	TGTGCCAGCAGCAACCCCCTATGGGACAGTGCTGTTCCCTACGAGCAGTACTTC
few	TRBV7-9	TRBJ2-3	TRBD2	CASSLGAGPDTQYF	TGTGCCAGCAGCTTAGGAGCGGGGCCAGATACGCAGTATTTT
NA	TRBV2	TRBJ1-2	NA	CASSEGPPGQGNYGYTF	TGTGCCAGCAGTGAAGGCCCCCCCGGCCAGGGGAACTATGGCTACACCTTC
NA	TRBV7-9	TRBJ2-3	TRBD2	CASSLMAGDRTDTQYF	TGTGCCAGCAGCTTAATGGCGGGGGACCGCACAGATACGCAGTATTTT
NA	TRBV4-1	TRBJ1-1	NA	CASSQEGVEAFF	TGCGCCAGCAGCCAAGAAGGAGTTGAAGCTTTCTTT
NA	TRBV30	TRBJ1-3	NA	CAWGIRASGNTIYF	TGTGCCTGGGGGATCAGGGCTTCCGGAAACACCATATATTTT
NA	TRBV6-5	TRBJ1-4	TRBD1	CASSPGTVSNEKLFF	TGTGCCAGCAGTCCGGGGACAGTTTCTAATGAAAAACTGTTTTTT
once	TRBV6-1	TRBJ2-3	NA	CASRDYKFSDTQYF	TGTGCCAGCAGAGACTATAAATTCTCCGATACGCAGTATTTT
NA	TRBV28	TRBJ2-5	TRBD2	CASNPPGAGRSETQYF	TGTGCCAGCAACCCCCCCGGAGCGGGAAGATCAGAGACCCAGTACTTC
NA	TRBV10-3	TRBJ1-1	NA	CAISEFRTNTEAFF	TGTGCCATCAGTGAGTTCAGAACGAACACTGAAGCTTTCTTT
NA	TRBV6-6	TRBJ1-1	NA	CASSYSPDRLNTEAFF	TGTGCCAGCAGTTACTCGCCTGACAGACTGAACACTGAAGCTTTCTTT
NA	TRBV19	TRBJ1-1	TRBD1	CASNPAGTGGVAEAFF	TGTGCCAGTAACCCAGCCGGGACAGGGGGCGTCGCTGAAGCTTTCTTT
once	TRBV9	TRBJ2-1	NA	CASSSIGGTNNEQFF	TGTGCCAGCAGCTCAATTGGGGGGACCAACAATGAGCAGTTCTTC
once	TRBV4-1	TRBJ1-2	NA	CASSQEKGVLGYTF	TGCGCCAGCAGCCAAGAAAAGGGGGTACTCGGCTACACCTTC
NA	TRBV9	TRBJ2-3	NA	CASEGSRTGSTDTQYF	TGTGCCAGCGAAGGGTCCCGCACAGGGAGCACAGATACGCAGTATTTT
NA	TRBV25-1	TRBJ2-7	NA	CASSPQGNEQYF	TGTGCCAGCAGCCCTCAGGGTAACGAGCAGTACTTC
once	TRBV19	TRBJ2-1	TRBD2	CASSMWTSAYNEQFF	TGTGCCAGTAGTATGTGGACTAGCGCTTACAATGAGCAGTTCTTC
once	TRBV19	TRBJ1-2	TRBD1	CASSRQGKEYGYTF	TGTGCCAGTAGTAGACAGGGGAAGGAATATGGCTACACCTTC
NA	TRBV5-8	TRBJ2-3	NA	CASSPGLSTDTQYF	TGTGCCAGCAGCCCCGGACTAAGCACAGATACGCAGTATTTT
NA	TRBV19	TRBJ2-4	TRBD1	CASSTRRDRRAKNIQYF	TGTGCCAGTAGTACCCGCCGGGACAGGAGGGCCAAAAACATTCAGTACTTC
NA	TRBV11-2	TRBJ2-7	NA	CASSLRLQGQSSYEQYF	TGTGCCAGCAGCCTAAGACTACAGGGCCAGAGCTCCTACGAGCAGTACTTC